This T cell receptor (beta chain) was captured by sequencing in a study of human T cells and chemical hapten exposure. Study outcomes and limitations: Donors, who had alopecia, may show an immune response that differs from healthy people's. With regard to DPC sensitization, TCRs above 1 in 1000 frequency did not change.

V lost 6 bases to trimming and J lost 5 bases; unmatched junction nucleotides: 9. Germline V lookup: CDR1 MDHEN, CDR2 SYDVKM. The CDR3 extends over 15 amino acids. The sample holds many counts of this clonotype. Antigen specificity is unknown. This sample's time point: patch test 2, 6 weeks after DPC sensitization. The treatment is: therapeutic diphenylcyclopropenone sensitization with weekly scalp DPC. At patch-test visits, sampling came before the patch test. TCRdb re-derived calls from the RACE reads in MiXCR, one entry per CDR3 protein. The table has under 100,000 distinct CDR3 sequences, about a tenth seen once.

The clonotype originates from a woman aged 30 to 39 with alopecia areata. Some clones in this sample may be carry-over from other donors' samples. The specimen comprised whole blood, sampled in connection with sensitization to the hapten diphenylcyclopropenone (DPC). The chain employs TRBV28 and TRBJ1-1; 10 bases align to TRBD1. The chain's CDR3 is CASSPGQGWRTEAFF. The CDR3 DNA reads TGTGCCAGCAGCCCGGGACAGGGGTGGCGGACTGAAGCTTTCTTT.